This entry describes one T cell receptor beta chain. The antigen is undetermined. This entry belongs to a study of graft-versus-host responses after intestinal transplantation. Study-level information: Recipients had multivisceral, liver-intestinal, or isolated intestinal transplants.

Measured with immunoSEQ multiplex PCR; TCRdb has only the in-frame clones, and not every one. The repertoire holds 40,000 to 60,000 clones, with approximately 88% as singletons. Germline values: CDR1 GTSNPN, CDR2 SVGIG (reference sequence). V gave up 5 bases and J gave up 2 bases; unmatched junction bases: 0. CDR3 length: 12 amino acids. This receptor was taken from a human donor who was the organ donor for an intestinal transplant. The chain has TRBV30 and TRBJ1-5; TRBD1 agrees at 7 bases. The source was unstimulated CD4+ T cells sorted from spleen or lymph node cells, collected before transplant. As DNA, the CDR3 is TGTGCCTGGGGACAGGGCAATCAGCCCCAGCATTTT. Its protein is CAWGQGNQPQHF.